The sequence of this TCR beta chain was determined in a study of regulatory T cells in long-lasting Graves disease. Study-wide findings and caveats: Authors noted too few samples as a limitation. There was favoring of TRBV28, TRBJ1-2 and TRBJ2-5 in persistent disease. Persistent patients had more shared public clonotypes (around 2,800) than new patients (around 1,000).

Time point specified: persistent/refractory GD, antithyroid drugs over 5 years with positive TRAb. With RNA extracted from PBMCs as input, the TCR library was made. The V end lost 3 bases, the J end lost 5 bases, and 13 bases lay between the germline ends. Germline V gene lookup returns CDR1 WSHSY and CDR2 SAAADI. The CDR3 loop spans 14 amino acids. This clonotype was observed a handful of times. Its antigen is unknown. In building TCR beta libraries, iRepertoire HTBI primers were used together with Arm-PCR of CDR3 regions. One entry per CDR3 protein results from TCRdb running MiXCR on the multiplex PCR reads. The sample has more than 650,000 distinct CDR3 sequences, 25% to 35% seen once; the top ten hold around 42%.

This rearrangement joins TRBV10-2 to TRBJ1-1; D remains ambiguous. The sequencing here drew on peripheral blood mononuclear cells (PBMCs), taken when the disease was refractory, from a patient treated with antithyroid drugs. The receptor's source is a female donor with Graves disease. CDR3 sequence (DNA): TGCGCCAGCAGTGAAGGAAGGGTTAATACTGAAGCTTTCTTT. Translated: CASSEGRVNTEAFF.